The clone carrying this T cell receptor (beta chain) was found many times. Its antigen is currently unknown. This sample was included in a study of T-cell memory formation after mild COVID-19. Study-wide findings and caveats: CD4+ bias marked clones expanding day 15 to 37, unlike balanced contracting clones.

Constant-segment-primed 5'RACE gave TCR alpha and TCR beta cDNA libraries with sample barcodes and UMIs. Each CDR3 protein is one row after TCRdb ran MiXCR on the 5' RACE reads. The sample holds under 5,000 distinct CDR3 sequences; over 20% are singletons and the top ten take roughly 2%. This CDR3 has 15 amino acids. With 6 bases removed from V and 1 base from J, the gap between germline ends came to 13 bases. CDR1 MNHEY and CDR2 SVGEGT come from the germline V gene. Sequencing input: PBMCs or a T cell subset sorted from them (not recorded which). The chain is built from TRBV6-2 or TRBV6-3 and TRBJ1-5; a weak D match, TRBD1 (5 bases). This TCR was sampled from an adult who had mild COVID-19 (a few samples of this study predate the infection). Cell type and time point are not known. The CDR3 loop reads CASSRADLSNQPQHF. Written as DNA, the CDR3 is TGTGCCAGCAGCAGGGCCGATTTGAGCAATCAGCCCCAGCATTTT.